This TCR beta chain was documented in a study of blood T cell repertoires in COVID-19. Study details: Symptom resolution, clearance, or two negative PCRs marked donors in Cohort 3 as recovered. From T cells, B-cell-depleted T cells, or PBMCs came the material, which was cDNA or gDNA.

Germline V lookup: CDR1 SGHTA, CDR2 FQGNSA. The CDR3 sequence is 16 residues long. The junction had 5 bases not matched to a gene; V was cut back by 5 bases and J by 0 bases. Original data processing: Scientists estimated how many nucleated cells there were by amplifying reference gene primers. Profiling relied on immunoSEQ multiplex PCR, and the TCRdb table lists in-frame clones only, not all of them. V, J and clone size are those of that table, while D and trimming were read from the DNA. The sample consists of around 300,000 clones, more than 70% of them appearing once. Participants spanned ages roughly 18 to 95 years and resided in 20 to 30 US areas.

This sequence joins TRBV7-2 and TRBJ1-3, with 9 bases that match TRBD1. Sample: PBMCs or T cells enriched from blood (not recorded which). This clonotype was sampled from a woman aged 55-69 years in a cohort exposed to, infected with or recovered from COVID-19 (not recorded which). In DNA form, the CDR3 reads TGTGCCAGCAGCCTCGGGACAGGGTACTCTGGAAACACCATATATTTT. Protein: CASSLGTGYSGNTIYF. The whole variable domain, filled in from reference TRBV7-2 and TRBJ1-3, reads GAGVSQSPSNKVTEKGKDVELRCDPISGHTALYWYRQSLGQGLEFLIYFQGNSAPDKSGLPSDRFSAERTGGSVSTLTIQRTQQEDSAVYLCASSLGTGYSGNTIYFGEGSWLTVV.